This TCR beta chain was documented in a study of cytomegalovirus exposure and HLA in healthy donors. Study results and limitations: Presence/absence analyses treated sequencing depth as roughly uniform across donors. An Asian-associated ancestry cluster reportedly showed fewer N-insertions than the approximately 700-donor mean in a later analysis. Rates of TCR association differed by HLA locus in a later analysis, with DRB1 highest and HLA-C lowest. According to an earlier analysis, most TCR beta V segments yielded productive rearrangements about 90% or about 30% of the time.

Primers: 60 Vbeta forward and 13 Jbeta reverse. Clones were sequenced by immunoSEQ multiplex PCR, and TCRdb holds only the in-frame ones, with some missing. In the table there are almost 200,000 clones, roughly 78% of which are singletons. Germline lookup yields CDR1 SGDLS and CDR2 YYNGEE. Trimming at V came to 4 bases and at J to 3 bases, leaving 6 bases not matched to a gene. This CDR3 has 15 amino acids. Comments on this clone: Its antigen is undetermined.

The specimen sequenced was PBMCs. This clonotype was obtained from a woman aged 25 to 45 in good health and CMV-seropositive. This sequence joins TRBV9 and TRBJ2-7; 11 positions match TRBD2. CDR3: CASSRRLAGIYEQYF. CDR3 nucleotide sequence: TGTGCCAGCAGCCGACGACTAGCGGGAATCTACGAGCAGTACTTC.